The source of this T cell receptor beta chain is a study of T cell repertoires in cytomegalovirus infection. Background on the study: CMV epitopes, recently identified HLA-C-restricted and well-studied HLA-B-restricted, were used. General study points: Dominating the ex vivo response were TCR beta clonotypes that were CMV-specific and HLA-C-restricted.

Deletions cut 0 bases from V and 7 bases from J, with 9 bases between. Looked up from germline, CDR1 is MNHEY and CDR2 is SMNVEV (reference sequence). The CDR3 runs 13 residues. TCRdb redid the calling of the reads with MiXCR, one entry per CDR3 protein. The table has around 100,000 distinct CDR3 sequences, 30% to 35% seen once; the top ten hold 41%. With respect to this clonotype: The antigen is not known.

Material: CD8+ T cells from cultured PBMCs, obtained from culture after CMV antigen stimulation. The V gene is TRBV27, the J gene TRBJ1-1; D is undetermined. This TCR was recovered from a human donor in good health (CMV status not recorded). Some clones in this sample may be carry-over from other donors' samples. For the CDR3, the DNA is TGTGCCAGCAGTTTATCCGCGCAGAGTGAAGCTTTCTTT. Its translation: CASSLSAQSEAFF.